The next 9 T cell receptor beta chains were all read from a single sample in a study of T cell repertoires in aging, cancer and after chemotherapy. Peripheral blood genomic DNA, not sorted cells or RNA, was the template. A mixed TRB-A/B primer pool amplified rearranged TRB by multiplex touch-down PCR. TCRdb used MiXCR to reprocess the multiplex PCR reads, holding one entry per CDR3 protein. Here the sample spans thousands of distinct CDR3 sequences, about 28% being singletons. Sequencing was done on a sample of blood. The receptors shown here come from a human donor in good health.

This clonotype is labeled as large (0.1 to 1%). V usage is TRBV29-1 and J usage is TRBJ2-2; possibly TRBD1 for D (6 bases). V shed 7 bases and J shed 5 bases, with 11 bases lying between them. The CDR3 sequence is 12 residues long. The germline gives CDR1 SQVTM, CDR2 ANQGSEA. The CDR3 DNA reads as TGCAGCGCCCAGGGGTGGACCGGGGAGCTGTTTTTT. Translation gives CSAQGWTGELFF.

Comments on this clonotype: This may come from a read error, since a much larger clone is one base off. This chain uses TRBV15 with TRBJ1-1, with D hard to call. Germline CDR1 and CDR2: LNHNV and YYDKDF (reference sequence). This CDR3 has 13 residues. The CDR3 DNA sequence: TGTGCCACCAGCAGAGATTTGAACACTGAAGCTTCCTTT. It specifies CATSRDLNTEASF.

This clonotype has a handful of counts. The CDR3 protein is CASSPTRGGQGELFF. The DNA for the CDR3 is TGTGCCAGCAGCCCGACCCGCGGCGGGCAAGGGGAGCTGTTTTTT. The chain couples TRBV6-5 to TRBJ2-2; possibly TRBD2 for D (5 bases). The germline V and J ends were trimmed by 6 bases and 8 bases, with 19 bases remaining between them. This CDR3 region has 15 residues. CDR1 and CDR2 (germline): MNHEY, SVGAGI.

This clonotype occurred a few times. Germline and junction disagree at one end, which may indicate a read error. The genes are TRBV10-1 and TRBJ2-7; 8 bases are a match to TRBD1. The CDR3 covers 15 residues. Germline V gene sequence: CDR1 WNHNN, CDR2 SYGVQD (reference sequence). The CDR3 DNA is TGCGCCAGCAGCCAAGGACAGGGTTTGGCGTACGAGCAGTACTTT. This codes for CASSQGQGLAYEQYF.

The chain combines TRBV6-1 with TRBJ1-2, with TRBD1 matching over 9 bases. In germline, CDR1 is MNHNS, CDR2 SASEGT. CDR3 length: 15 amino acids. With 2 bases clipped from V and 2 bases from J, the junction kept 3 bases outside the gene matches. The CDR3 reads CASSESTGGNYGYTF. CDR3 in DNA: TGTGCCAGCAGTGAATCCACAGGGGGCAACTATGGCTACACCTTC.

This chain uses TRBV5-4 with TRBJ2-1; D uncertain. Germline V gene lookup returns CDR1 SGHNT and CDR2 YYREEE (reference sequence). The CDR3 runs to 18 residues. V shed 3 bases and J shed 8 bases, with 27 bases lying between them. The CDR3 nucleotides read TGTGCCAGCAGCTCTCCAGACTTTGACACCTCCTCCGGCCATGAGCAGTTCTTC. Translated, it gives CASSSPDFDTSSGHEQFF. Based on the CDR3 plus reference TRBV5-4 and TRBJ2-1, the full variable domain is ETGVTQSPTHLIKTRGQQVTLRCSSQSGHNTVSWYQQALGQGPQFIFQYYREEENGRGNFPPRFSGLQFPNYSSELNVNALELDDSALYLCASSSPDFDTSSGHEQFFGPGTRLTVL.

The V and J genes are TRBV14 and TRBJ2-3; either TRBD1 or TRBD2 may supply D (5 bases each). Germline CDR1 and CDR2: SGHDN and FVKESK. The CDR3 extends over 16 amino acids. Trimming removed 4 bases from V and 0 bases from J, with 14 bases in between. The CDR3 bases are TGTGCCAGCAGCCCTTGGGGGTACCCTAGCACAGATACGCAGTATTTT. This encodes CASSPWGYPSTDTQYF.

This chain uses TRBV6-5 with TRBJ1-6; D may be TRBD1 (6 bases). V lost 2 bases, J lost 9 bases, and 14 bases lay in between. CDR3 length: 15 amino acids. Per germline, CDR1 MNHEY and CDR2 SVGAGI. CDR3 sequence reads: CASSYIGRGASPLHF. The CDR3 DNA is TGTGCCAGCAGTTACATCGGCAGGGGAGCTTCACCCCTCCACTTT.

This clonotype was seen only a few times. This chain uses TRBV24-1 with TRBJ1-1; D ambiguous. The CDR3 runs to 14 residues. The germline gives CDR1 KGHDR, CDR2 SFDVKD. V lost 2 bases, J lost 0 bases, and 6 bases lay in between. CDR3 sequence reads: CATSDWVVNTEAFF. As DNA, the CDR3 is TGTGCCACCAGTGATTGGGTCGTGAACACTGAAGCTTTCTTT.